This T cell receptor beta chain was sequenced during a study of shared clonotypes between healthy human individuals. Germline V gene data show CDR1 as GTSNPN and CDR2 as SVGIG (reference sequence). Deletions cut 5 bases from V and 2 bases from J, with 10 bases between. The CDR3 extends over 13 amino acids. Repertoires were generated with immunoSEQ multiplex PCR, while TCRdb's copy carries only in-frame clones and drops some. The profile shows approximately 350,000 clones, about 96% of them singletons. Sample: memory CD8+ T cells sorted from blood. Subset specified: CD45RO+ cells pooled with CCR7-negative TemRA cells. This clonotype was sampled from a young man in good health. V gene TRBV30 combines with J gene TRBJ1-5; D is possibly TRBD1 (5 bases). The CDR3 loop reads CAWARDRNQPQHF. In DNA, the CDR3 is TGTGCCTGGGCCAGGGACCGCAATCAGCCCCAGCATTTT.